The present T cell receptor beta chain was sequenced within a study of blood T cell repertoires in COVID-19. V lost 0 bases to trimming and J lost 7 bases, with 8 bases between them. The CDR3 totals 14 residues. CDR1 is SGHRS, CDR2 YFSETQ, per germline. Sequencing was performed with immunoSEQ multiplex PCR; in TCRdb, only in-frame clones are kept and a portion is missing. The sample includes approximately 280,000 clones, 89% seen only once; the top ten take roughly an eighth. Sequencing was carried out using peripheral blood. The V call is TRBV5-1, the J call TRBJ1-6; no clear D gene. This TCR was sampled from a woman aged 55-75 years with acute or convalescent COVID-19. The CDR3 loop is CASSLEAVNSPLHF. CDR3 sequence (DNA): TGCGCCAGCAGCTTGGAGGCGGTGAATTCACCCCTCCACTTT.